The 15 T cell receptor beta chains below all came from one sample that was sequenced in a study of T cells in Graves' hyperthyroidism and ophthalmopathy. RNA transcripts were the template for amplifying TCR beta CDR3 regions. A first-round RT-PCR of the TCR CDR3 used the HTBI primer set. TCRdb reprocessed the multiplex PCR reads with MiXCR, giving one entry per CDR3 protein. The sample carries 800,000 or so distinct CDR3 sequences, over 35% recorded once. Sequencing input: blood. Source of these receptors: a man aged 18 to 29 with Graves' hyperthyroidism.

This clonotype was recorded at least ten times. One end of the junction does not line up with germline, which may come from a read error. The V gene is TRBV7-2, the J gene TRBJ1-5, with a tentative D call TRBD1 (6 bases). CDR1 and CDR2 (germline): SGHTA, FQGNSA. This CDR3 has 16 amino acids. CDR3 nucleotides: TGTGCCAGCAGTTTAGGGGCAGGGGAATTCACTCAGCCCCAGCATTTT. This translates into CASSLGAGEFTQPQHF.

The genes are TRBV7-8 and TRBJ2-7, with D uncertain. This CDR3 has 14 residues. Germline CDR1 reads SGHVS; CDR2 reads FQNEAQ. The V end lost 5 bases, the J end lost 0 bases, and 11 bases lay between the germline ends. The CDR3 protein is CASSRRGSSYEQYF. In DNA form, the CDR3 reads TGTGCCAGCAGCCGTAGAGGCAGCTCCTACGAGCAGTACTTC.

CDR3 protein: CASSLVLDRGSSYEQYF. The CDR3 bases are TGTGCCAGCAGCCTAGTTCTTGACAGGGGAAGCTCCTACGAGCAGTACTTC. The chain joins TRBV4-2 to TRBJ2-7; 8 nucleotides match TRBD1. The germline V gene has CDR1 LGHNA and CDR2 YNFKEQ. The CDR3 extends over 17 amino acids. J gave up 0 bases and V 4 bases, and 11 bases lay outside the gene matches.

This clonotype has at least ten counts. This sequence joins TRBV29-1 and TRBJ1-1; 8 nucleotides agree with TRBD1. Per germline, CDR1 SQVTM and CDR2 ANQGSEA. The ends lost 7 bases at V and 4 bases at J; junction bases unmatched: 8. The CDR3 loop spans 13 amino acids. Here the CDR3 reads CSAWDRRGTEAFF. CDR3 DNA sequence: TGCAGCGCCTGGGACAGGAGGGGCACTGAAGCTTTCTTT.

This clonotype has only a few counts. The chain employs TRBV12-3 or TRBV12-4 and TRBJ1-1, with D perhaps TRBD1 (6 bases). The CDR3 loop spans 15 amino acids. Deletions cut 2 bases from V and 1 base from J, with 11 bases between. The DNA for the CDR3 is TGTGCCAGCAGTTTATTCGGGGGCGCGAACACTGAAGCTTTCTTT. Amino acid sequence: CASSLFGGANTEAFF.

The chain recombines TRBV5-5 with TRBJ2-2, with D perhaps being TRBD1 or TRBD2 (5 bases each). V shed 2 bases and J shed 10 bases, with 15 bases lying between them. Germline V gene lookup returns CDR1 SGHKS and CDR2 YYEKEE (reference sequence). CDR3 length: 14 amino acids. For the CDR3, the DNA is TGTGCCAGCAGCTTCTCCTCGGGGCCCTTGGAGCTGTTTTTT. Protein sequence: CASSFSSGPLELFF.

This chain links TRBV7-3 with TRBJ2-2; 7 nucleotides line up with TRBD2. The CDR3 is 17 residues long. Germline CDR1 SGHTA, CDR2 FQGTGA. Trimming cost V 6 bases and J 4 bases; bases outside gene matches: 14. The CDR3 sequence: CASRPGSGGSGTGELFF. In DNA, the CDR3 is TGTGCCAGCAGACCTGGCTCGGGCGGGAGCGGCACCGGGGAGCTGTTTTTT.

This chain connects TRBV7-2 to TRBJ2-2, with D unresolved. This CDR3 spans 14 amino acids. V was pared by 6 bases and J by 6 bases, with 14 bases between. Germline loops: CDR1 SGHTA, CDR2 FQGNSA. CDR3 loop: CASSYLDLAGELFF. As DNA, the CDR3 is TGTGCCAGCAGTTACTTGGACCTCGCCGGGGAGCTGTTTTTT. The full variable domain, with the rest looked up from reference TRBV7-2 and TRBJ2-2, is GAGVSQSPSNKVTEKGKDVELRCDPISGHTALYWYRQSLGQGLEFLIYFQGNSAPDKSGLPSDRFSAERTGGSVSTLTIQRTQQEDSAVYLCASSYLDLAGELFFGEGSRLTVL.

This clonotype was seen a handful of times. The rearrangement links TRBV5-1 to TRBJ2-7, with no clear D. The CDR3 consists of 17 residues. CDR1 is SGHRS, CDR2 YFSETQ, per germline. V shed 2 bases and J shed 1 base, with 19 bases lying between them. The CDR3 DNA reads as TGCGCCAGCAGCTTATACCTAGACGGAATGGGATCCTACGAGCAGTACTTC. This sequence encodes CASSLYLDGMGSYEQYF.

This clonotype was detected a few times. The chain uses TRBV29-1 and TRBJ2-2; D not resolved. Germline-derived CDR1 and CDR2 are SQVTM and ANQGSEA. V lost 5 bases and J lost 0, with 7 bases in between. The CDR3 sequence is 13 residues long. The CDR3 here is CSVKVANTGELFF. For the CDR3, the DNA is TGCAGCGTTAAAGTCGCGAACACCGGGGAGCTGTTTTTT.

Only a few counts were recorded for this clonotype. The rearrangement links TRBV7-2 to TRBJ1-1; D may be TRBD1 (5 bases). CDR1 SGHTA and CDR2 FQGNSA come from the germline V gene. This CDR3 is 14 amino acids long. Trimming pared 5 bases from V and 7 bases from J, leaving 17 bases between. The CDR3 coding sequence is TGTGCCAGCAGCAAAAGGGATTGGGGCGTTGAAGCTTTCTTT. Translated: CASSKRDWGVEAFF.

This clonotype has ten or more counts. Here the CDR3 DNA reads TGTGCCAGTAGTGGGTTATCGTTTACCTCTGGGGCCAACGTCCTGACTTTC. Its translation: CASSGLSFTSGANVLTF. The rearrangement joins TRBV19 to TRBJ2-6; no reliable D call. V was trimmed by 5 bases and J by 0 bases, leaving 14 bases between them. Germline V gives CDR1 LNHDA, CDR2 SQIVND (reference sequence). The CDR3 loop spans 17 amino acids.

This clonotype was recorded at least ten times. This sequence joins TRBV29-1 and TRBJ1-1; D unresolved. Trimming removed 7 bases from V and 6 bases from J, with 12 bases in between. The CDR3 runs to 11 residues. The germline V gene encodes CDR1 SQVTM and CDR2 ANQGSEA. CDR3 bases: TGCAGCGGCGACCCCGCCGCTGAAGCTTTCTTT. Protein product: CSGDPAAEAFF. Based on the CDR3 plus reference TRBV29-1 and TRBJ1-1, the full variable domain is SAVISQKPSRDICQRGTSLTIQCQVDSQVTMMFWYRQQPGQSLTLIATANQGSEATYESGFVIDKFPISRPNLTFSTLTVSNMSPEDSSIYLCSGDPAAEAFFGQGTRLTVV.

This clonotype was seen a handful of times. The J gene is TRBJ1-6, the V gene TRBV12-3 or TRBV12-4, with 10 nucleotides matching TRBD1. The CDR3 sequence is 15 residues long. J lost 4 bases, V lost 6 bases, and 3 bases had no gene match. The chain's CDR3 is CASSRDRGYNSPLHF. DNA of the CDR3: TGTGCCAGCAGCCGGGACAGGGGATATAATTCACCCCTCCACTTT.

This clonotype was counted many times. The V and J genes are TRBV7-9 and TRBJ2-7; D is unresolved. Germline V gives CDR1 SEHNR, CDR2 FQNEAQ (reference sequence). This CDR3 is 11 amino acids long. V lost 3 bases and J lost 5, with 5 bases in between. CDR3 sequence (DNA): TGTGCCAGCAGCTTCTTCGACGAGCAGTACTTC. It yields the protein CASSFFDEQYF.